Below, 2 T cell receptor beta chains from the same sample are listed, as sequenced in a study of blood T cell repertoires in COVID-19. Sequenced by immunoSEQ multiplex PCR; TCRdb stores in-frame clones only, minus some. The sample holds 250,000 or so clones, 80% to 90% seen once. Material: PBMCs or T cells enriched from blood (not recorded which). Source of these receptors: a woman between 40 and 55 years old who had been exposed to COVID-19.

The gene calls are TRBV7-3 and TRBJ1-2; possible D gene TRBD1, 5 bases. Germline V lookup: CDR1 SGHTA, CDR2 FQGTGA. The CDR3 extends over 14 amino acids. V dropped 3 bases and J dropped 3 bases, with 11 bases sitting between them. The CDR3 protein is CASSFTRVDYGYTF. The CDR3 DNA reads TGTGCCAGCAGCTTTACCAGGGTTGACTATGGCTACACCTTC. The whole variable domain, filled in from reference TRBV7-3 and TRBJ1-2, reads GAGVSQTPSNKVTEKGKYVELRCDPISGHTALYWYRQSLGQGPEFLIYFQGTGAADDSGLPNDRFFAVRPEGSVSTLKIQRTERGDSAVYLCASSFTRVDYGYTFGSGTRLTVV.

The chain recombines TRBV5-4 with TRBJ2-1; a possible D gene is TRBD1 (7 bases). V was clipped by 2 bases and J by 5 bases, with 14 bases between them. The CDR3 is 15 residues long. Germline assignment: CDR1 SGHNT and CDR2 YYREEE (reference sequence). In DNA, the CDR3 is TGTGCCAGCAGCTTATCAGGGGGGTGGGACAATGAGCAGTTCTTC. Translated, it gives CASSLSGGWDNEQFF.